This T cell receptor (beta chain) was captured in a study of post-analysis software for immune sequencing data. Regarding the study as a whole: About five TRBV segments were more frequent in patients than controls; TRBV5-6, TRBV5-1 and TRBV20-1 belonged to this group.

Unique molecular identifiers were present in the TCR beta cDNA libraries. TCRdb redid the calling of the PCR reads with MiXCR, one entry per CDR3 protein. The sample records 700,000 to 900,000 distinct CDR3 sequences, approximately 44% being singletons. Trimming shortened V by 6 bases and J by 6 bases, and 13 bases separated the two germline ends. The CDR3 length is 13 residues. As for this clonotype: The antigen remains undetermined.

V and J are TRBV12-3 or TRBV12-4 and TRBJ2-3; the D gene is possibly TRBD2 (5 bases). The sample comprised blood. The TCR sequence derives from a girl aged 10 to 17 with multiple sclerosis. As DNA, the CDR3 is TGTGCCAGCAGGATGGAGGCCTCGGATACGCAGTATTTT. The encoded protein is CASRMEASDTQYF.